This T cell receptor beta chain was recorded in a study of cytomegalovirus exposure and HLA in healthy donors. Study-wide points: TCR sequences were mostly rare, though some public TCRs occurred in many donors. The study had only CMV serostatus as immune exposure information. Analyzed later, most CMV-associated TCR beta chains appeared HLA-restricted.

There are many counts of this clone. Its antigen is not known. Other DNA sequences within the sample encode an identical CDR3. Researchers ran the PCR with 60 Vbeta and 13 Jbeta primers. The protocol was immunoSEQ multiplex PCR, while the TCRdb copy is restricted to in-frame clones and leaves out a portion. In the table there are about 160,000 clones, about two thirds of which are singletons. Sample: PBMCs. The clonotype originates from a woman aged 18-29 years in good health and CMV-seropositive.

CDR3 protein: CAWSPGQDYEQYF. DNA of the CDR3: TGTGCCTGGAGTCCGGGACAGGACTACGAGCAGTACTTC. The rearrangement joins TRBV30 to TRBJ2-7, with 8 bases identical to TRBD1. Germline V CDR1 and CDR2: GTSNPN, SVGIG (reference sequence). The V segment lost 2 bases and the J segment 3 bases; nucleotides outside the gene matches: 3. This CDR3 contains 13 residues.